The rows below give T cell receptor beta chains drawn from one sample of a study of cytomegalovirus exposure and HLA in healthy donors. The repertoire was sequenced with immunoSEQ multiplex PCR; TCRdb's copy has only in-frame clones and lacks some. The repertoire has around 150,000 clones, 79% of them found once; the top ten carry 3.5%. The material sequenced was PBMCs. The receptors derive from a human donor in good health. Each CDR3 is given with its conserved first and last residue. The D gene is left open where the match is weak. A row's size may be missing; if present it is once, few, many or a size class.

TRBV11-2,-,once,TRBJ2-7,CASSLDNRAYEQYF,TGTGCCAGCAGCTTAGATAACAGGGCCTACGAGCAGTACTTC
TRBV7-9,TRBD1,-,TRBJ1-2,CASSLQGQNLLYGYTF,TGTGCCAGCAGCTTACAGGGACAGAACTTACTGTATGGCTACACCTTC
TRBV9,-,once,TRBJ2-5,CASSVSPATGLYQETQYF,TGTGCCAGCAGCGTAAGCCCCGCGACAGGCCTGTACCAAGAGACCCAGTACTTC
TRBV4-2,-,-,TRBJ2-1,CASSQEARSSYNEQFF,TGTGCCAGCAGCCAAGAGGCAAGGAGCTCCTACAATGAGCAGTTCTTC
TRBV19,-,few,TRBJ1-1,CASPTDTRERTFF,TGTGCCAGTCCCACCGACACTCGAGAAAGAACTTTCTTT
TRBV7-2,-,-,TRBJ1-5,CASSLTGNSNQPQHF,TGTGCCAGCAGCTTGACGGGGAATAGCAATCAGCCCCAGCATTTT
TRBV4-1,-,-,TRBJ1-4,CASSQDRRAEENEKLFF,TGCGCCAGCAGCCAGGACAGAAGAGCGGAGGAGAATGAAAAACTGTTTTTT
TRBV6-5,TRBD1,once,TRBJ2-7,CASSYSDPGQKYEQYF,TGTGCCAGCAGTTACTCAGACCCGGGACAGAAATACGAGCAGTACTTC
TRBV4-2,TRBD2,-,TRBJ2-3,CASSPPRGGTDTQYF,TGTGCCAGCAGCCCCCCTCGGGGGGGCACAGATACGCAGTATTTT
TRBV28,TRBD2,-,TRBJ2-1,CASSLQLAGVEQFF,TGTGCCAGCAGCCTCCAACTAGCGGGAGTTGAGCAGTTCTTC
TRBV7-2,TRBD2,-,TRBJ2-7,CASSPQSGLADGEQYF,TGTGCCAGCAGCCCTCAGAGCGGACTAGCGGATGGGGAGCAGTACTTC
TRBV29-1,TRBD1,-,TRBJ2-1,CSVDDPGQIYNEQFF,TGCAGCGTTGATGATCCGGGACAGATTTACAATGAGCAGTTCTTC
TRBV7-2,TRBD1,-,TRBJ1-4,CASSPDTRDRRNEKLFF,TGTGCCAGCAGCCCAGATACCCGGGACAGAAGGAATGAAAAACTGTTTTTT
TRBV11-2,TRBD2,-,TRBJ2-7,CASSPGVGTRWNEQYF,TGTGCCAGCAGCCCAGGGGTGGGGACTAGATGGAACGAGCAGTACTTC
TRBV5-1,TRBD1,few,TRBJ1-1,CASSPWTGGKNTEAFF,TGCGCCAGCAGCCCCTGGACAGGAGGAAAAAACACTGAAGCTTTCTTT
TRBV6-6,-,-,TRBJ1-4,CASSYGRGSTNEKLFF,TGTGCCAGCAGTTACGGGAGGGGTTCAACTAATGAAAAACTGTTTTTT
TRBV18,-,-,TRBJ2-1,CASSPQRGSYNEQFF,TGTGCCAGCTCACCACAAAGGGGCTCCTACAATGAGCAGTTCTTC
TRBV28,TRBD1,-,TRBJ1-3,CASNTRRQGPGNTIYF,TGTGCCAGCAATACCCGTAGACAGGGGCCCGGAAACACCATATATTTT
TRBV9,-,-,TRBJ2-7,CASSVDGESYEQYF,TGTGCCAGCAGCGTAGATGGGGAGTCCTACGAGCAGTACTTC
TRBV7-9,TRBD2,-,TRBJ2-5,CASSSGLAVVLGEPQYF,TGTGCCAGCAGCTCGGGACTAGCGGTAGTATTGGGAGAGCCCCAGTACTTC
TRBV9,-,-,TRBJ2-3,CASSGGPYTDTQYF,TGTGCCAGCAGCGGAGGGCCCTACACAGATACGCAGTATTTT
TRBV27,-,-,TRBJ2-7,CASSLRGSGVSGQQYF,TGTGCCAGCAGTTTGCGGGGTTCGGGGGTCTCCGGCCAGCAGTACTTC
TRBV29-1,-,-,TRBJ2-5,CSGTGLGGETQYF,TGCAGCGGAACAGGGCTAGGGGGAGAGACCCAGTACTTC
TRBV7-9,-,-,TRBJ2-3,CSSSLGPETSGF,TGTTCCAGCAGCCTGGGGCCCGAAACGTCTGGTTTT
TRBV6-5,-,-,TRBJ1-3,CASSYAEHTSGNTIYF,TGTGCCAGCAGTTACGCCGAACATACGTCTGGAAACACCATATATTTT
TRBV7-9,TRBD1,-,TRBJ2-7,CASSLGGQGYEQYF,TGTGCCAGCAGCTTAGGAGGACAGGGCTACGAGCAGTACTTC
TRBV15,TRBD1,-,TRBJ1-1,CATSGGYTEAFF,TGTGCCACTTCAGGGGGTTACACTGAAGCTTTCTTT
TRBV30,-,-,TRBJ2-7,CAWRIRDNSYEQYF,TGTGCCTGGAGAATCCGGGACAACTCCTACGAGCAGTACTTC
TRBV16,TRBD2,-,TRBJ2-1,CASSLTSGGYNEQFF,TGTGCCAGCAGCCTTACCTCCGGGGGGTACAATGAGCAGTTCTTC
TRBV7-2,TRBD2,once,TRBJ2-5,CASSRTSGIQETQYF,TGTGCCAGCAGCCGGACTAGCGGTATACAAGAGACCCAGTACTTC
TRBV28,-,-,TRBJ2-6,CASSFFADGANVLTF,TGTGCCAGCAGTTTCTTCGCGGATGGGGCCAACGTCCTGACTTTC
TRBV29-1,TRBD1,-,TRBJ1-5,CSAGGPDQPQHF,TGCAGCGCAGGGGGCCCAGATCAGCCCCAGCATTTT
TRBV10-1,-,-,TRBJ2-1,CASSDGGVYDEQFF,TGCGCCAGCAGTGATGGCGGGGTATACGATGAGCAGTTCTTC
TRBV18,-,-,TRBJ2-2,CASSPPGLNSVNTGELFF,TGTGCCAGCTCACCTCCGGGACTCAACAGTGTGAACACCGGGGAGCTGTTTTTT
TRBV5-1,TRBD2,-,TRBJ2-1,CASSPGLTSLYNEQFF,TGCGCCAGCAGCCCGGGACTAACGAGCCTTTACAATGAGCAGTTCTTC
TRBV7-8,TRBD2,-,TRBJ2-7,CASSLTGGINEQYF,TGTGCCAGCAGCTTGACGGGAGGTATCAACGAGCAGTACTTC
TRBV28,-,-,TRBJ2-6,CASSPALGAGANVLTF,TGTGCCAGCAGTCCCGCGCTGGGAGCTGGGGCCAACGTCCTGACTTTC
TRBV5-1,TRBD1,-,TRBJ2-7,CASSYGQAVTHDWWEQYF,TGCGCCAGCAGCTATGGACAGGCTGTCACCCACGACTGGTGGGAGCAGTACTTC
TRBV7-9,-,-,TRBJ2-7,CASSLGASQGGVDEQYF,TGTGCCAGCAGCTTAGGCGCCAGTCAAGGGGGTGTGGACGAGCAGTACTTC
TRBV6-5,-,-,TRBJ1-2,CASSYSRLAYGYTF,TGTGCCAGCAGTTACTCCAGACTCGCCTATGGCTACACCTTC